The sequence of this T cell receptor beta chain was determined in a study of vaccination and CD4 T cells after COVID-19. Study findings and constraints: It was found that, in convalescent patients, 304 of 307 vaccine-specific clones were spike mono-reactive.

Treatment specified: roughly ten-day PBMC culture with coronavirus spike peptide pools or control peptides (ViraFEST assay). CD4+ T cells that had been cultured provided DNA sequenced with the Oncomine TCR Beta short-read assay. Investigators isolated genomic DNA from cultured CD4+ T cells. TCRdb independently ran MiXCR on the PCR reads; one entry per CDR3 protein. The table has approximately 17,000 distinct CDR3 sequences, roughly half seen once. Germline V gene data show CDR1 as ENHRY and CDR2 as SYGVKD. Trimming took 6 bases from V and 2 from J; bases not matched to a gene: 2. CDR3 size: 14 residues. Notes on this clonotype: Its cognate antigen is unknown.

This TCR came from a human donor who had recovered from COVID-19. The material was CD4+ T cells from blood, cultured in vitro, obtained before SARS-CoV-2 vaccination. V is TRBV10-3 and J is TRBJ2-3; TRBD2 matches at 10 bases. This CDR3 reads CAISGLAVTDTQYF. The CDR3, as DNA: TGTGCCATCAGCGGACTAGCGGTCACAGATACGCAGTATTTT.